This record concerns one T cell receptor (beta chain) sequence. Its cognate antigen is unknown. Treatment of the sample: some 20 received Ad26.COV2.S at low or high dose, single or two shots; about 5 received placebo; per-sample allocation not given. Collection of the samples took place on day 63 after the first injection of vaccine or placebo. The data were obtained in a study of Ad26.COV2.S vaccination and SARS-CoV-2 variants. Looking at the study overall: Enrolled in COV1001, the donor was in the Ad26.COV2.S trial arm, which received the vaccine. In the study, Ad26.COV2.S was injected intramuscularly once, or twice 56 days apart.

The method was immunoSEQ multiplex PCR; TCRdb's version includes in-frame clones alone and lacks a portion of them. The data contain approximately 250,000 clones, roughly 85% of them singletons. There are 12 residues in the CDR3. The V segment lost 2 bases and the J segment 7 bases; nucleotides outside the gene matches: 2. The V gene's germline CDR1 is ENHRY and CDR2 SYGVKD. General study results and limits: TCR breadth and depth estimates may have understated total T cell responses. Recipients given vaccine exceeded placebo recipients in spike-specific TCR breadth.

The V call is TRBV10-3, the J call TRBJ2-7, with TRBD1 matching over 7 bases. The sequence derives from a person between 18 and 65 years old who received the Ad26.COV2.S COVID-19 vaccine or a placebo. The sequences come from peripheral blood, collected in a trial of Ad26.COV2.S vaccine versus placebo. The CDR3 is CAISEGRGEQYF. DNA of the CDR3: TGTGCCATCAGTGAGGGCAGGGGGGAGCAGTACTTC.